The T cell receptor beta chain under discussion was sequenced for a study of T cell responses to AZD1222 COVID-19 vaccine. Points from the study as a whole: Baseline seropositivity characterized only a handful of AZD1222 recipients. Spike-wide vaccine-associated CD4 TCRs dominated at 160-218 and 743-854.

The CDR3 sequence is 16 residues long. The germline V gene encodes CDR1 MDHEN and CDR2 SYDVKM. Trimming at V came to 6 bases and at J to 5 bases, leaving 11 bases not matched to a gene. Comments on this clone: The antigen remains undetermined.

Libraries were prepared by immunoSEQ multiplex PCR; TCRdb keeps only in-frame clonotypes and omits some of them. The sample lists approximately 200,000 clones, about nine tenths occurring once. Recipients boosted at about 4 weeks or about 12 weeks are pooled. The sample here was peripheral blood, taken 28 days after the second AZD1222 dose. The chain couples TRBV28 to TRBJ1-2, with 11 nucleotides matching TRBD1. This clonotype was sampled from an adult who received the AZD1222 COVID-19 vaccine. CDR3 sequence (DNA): TGTGCCAGCAGAGGACAGGGGGCGCCGCGTGGGTATGGCTACACCTTC. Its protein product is CASRGQGAPRGYGYTF.